Included here is one TCR beta chain sequence, with context. The antigen this receptor binds is unknown. One base away there is no much larger clone; base qualities are not given. RNA was extracted using the RNeasy kit, and about 0.5 to 1 ug of the RNA was reverse transcribed with random hexamers. The immunoSEQ multiplex PCR assay, which covers 54 Vbeta and 13 Jbeta segments, was used to amplify TCR beta CDR3 regions. PCR amplification bias was corrected using a synthetic template baseline for primer optimization and computational correction. The original methods were these. Only productive sequences were kept, with reads annotated to V, D and J genes according to IMGT and analyzed in immunoSEQ Analyzer. Clonality was calculated as one minus the Shannon entropy normalized by log2 of the number of productive unique sequences. Public and private clones were assessed among the 100 most prevalent clones of each patient and control. A clone was defined as Susac-specific if it was absent from the healthy and MS cohorts, from some 980 published viral clones and from other ImmuneACCESS disease sequences. TCRdb passed the public sequencing reads through fastp at Q25 and MiXCR, retaining productive beta sequences. One record per CDR3 amino acid sequence lists the most common genes and DNA. These V and J calls originate from TCRdb's pipeline instead of the authors' own analysis. The sample contains around 300,000 distinct CDR3 sequences, over 75% of them found a single time. The ten largest clones represent around 0.21% of the sample.

Peripheral blood CD8+ and CD4+ T cells from healthy donors, Susac syndrome patients and multiple sclerosis patients were profiled by high-throughput TCR beta sequencing. The multiple sclerosis controls were treatment-naive patients who had stable or active relapsing-remitting disease and met the revised McDonald criteria. Bulk CD8+ and CD4+ T cells were purified by magnetic negative isolation, while CD8+ TEMRA cells were enriched using FACS. Blood was collected in EDTA tubes and processed within 24 hours, with PBMCs isolated through density gradient centrifugation. PBMCs intended for TCR sequencing were cryopreserved in liquid nitrogen and were subsequently thawed in a 37 degrees C water bath. A purity of at least 90% was achieved for sorted or isolated CD4+, CD8+ and CD8+ TEMRA cells. V and J lose 5 bases and 0 bases, and a span of 20 bases separates them. The germline V gene gives CDR1 as MDHEN and CDR2 as SYDVKM. Counted from cysteine to phenylalanine, this CDR3 has 18 amino acids. Solely the CDR3 DNA is kept, with 54 bases framed from the first base.

These data are taken from a study of CD8 T cells in Susac syndrome (dated by TCRdb to about 2019). Looking at the study overall: The study used repertoire sequencing to test whether antigen drove CD8+ T cell activation and differentiation in Susac syndrome. The study compared CD8+ T cell repertoire clonality among 11 to 12 healthy donors, about 14 Susac syndrome patients and fewer than 19 multiple sclerosis patients. Overall results and qualifications from the work: The number of individuals in the TCR sequencing and HLA analysis was recognized as being relatively small.

This sequence originates from a human donor with multiple sclerosis. Rearrangement joined TRBV28 to TRBJ2-1; no D gene can be assigned with confidence. Sequenced input: CD8+ T cells from PBMCs. The CDR3 here reads CASSPPLASAFSYNEQFF. The DNA sequence is TGTGCCAGCAGTCCTCCACTTGCCTCAGCCTTCTCCTACAATGAGCAGTTCTTC.